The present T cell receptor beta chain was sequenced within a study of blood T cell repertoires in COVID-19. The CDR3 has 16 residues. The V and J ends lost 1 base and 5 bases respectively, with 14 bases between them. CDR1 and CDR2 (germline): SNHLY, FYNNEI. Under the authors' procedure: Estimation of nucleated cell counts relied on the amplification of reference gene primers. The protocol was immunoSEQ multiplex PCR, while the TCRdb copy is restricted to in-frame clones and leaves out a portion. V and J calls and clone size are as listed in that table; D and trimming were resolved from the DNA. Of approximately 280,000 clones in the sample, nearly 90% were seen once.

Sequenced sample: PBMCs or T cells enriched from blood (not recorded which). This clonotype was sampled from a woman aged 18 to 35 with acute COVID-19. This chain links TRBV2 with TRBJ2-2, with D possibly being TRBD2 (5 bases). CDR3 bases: TGTGCCAGCAGTGAAGGTCGAGCCCCGGGGACCGGGGAGCTGTTTTTT. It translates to CASSEGRAPGTGELFF.